Presented here are 15 T cell receptor beta chains from one specimen sequenced in a study of cytomegalovirus exposure and HLA in healthy donors. The study ran its PCR with 60 Vbeta and 13 Jbeta primers. Repertoires were generated with immunoSEQ multiplex PCR, while TCRdb's copy carries only in-frame clones and drops some. The profile shows approximately 100,000 clones, almost 80% of them singletons. Sequences were obtained from PBMCs. The receptors derive from a man between 60 and 75 years old in good health and CMV-seropositive.

The chain employs TRBV6-6 and TRBJ1-5; D is undetermined. Deletions cut 0 bases from V and 0 bases from J, with 6 bases between. Germline V lookup: CDR1 MNHNY, CDR2 SVGAGI (reference sequence). The CDR3 is 15 residues long. The CDR3 coding sequence is TGTGCCAGCAGTTACTCCGGGTATAGCAATCAGCCCCAGCATTTT. It yields the protein CASSYSGYSNQPQHF.

This clone was counted once. The rearrangement links TRBV5-4 to TRBJ1-2, with D possibly TRBD1 on 5 matching bases. Germline V gene lookup returns CDR1 SGHNT and CDR2 YYREEE (reference sequence). The ends were cut back, 4 bases at V and 2 bases at J, with 15 bases in the middle. CDR3 length: 15 residues. CDR3 sequence: CASSGGGVGNYGYTF. In nucleotides, the CDR3 is TGTGCCAGCAGCGGTGGGGGGGTGGGGAACTATGGCTACACCTTC.

The rearrangement links TRBV10-2 to TRBJ2-5; D gene ambiguous. The CDR3 extends over 14 amino acids. V lost 2 bases, J lost 1 base, and 8 bases lay in between. Germline V lookup: CDR1 WSHSY, CDR2 SAAADI. The CDR3 DNA reads TGCGCCAGCAGTGAGGTCCAGCGCCAAGAGACCCAGTACTTC. It translates to CASSEVQRQETQYF.

The CDR3 DNA reads as TGTGCCAGCGGCAGGGAAGGCTATAATTCACCCCTCCACTTT. Protein product: CASGREGYNSPLHF. The V gene is TRBV9, the J gene TRBJ1-6; D perhaps matches TRBD1 (5 bases). The CDR3 is made up of 14 amino acids. V was shortened by 7 bases and J by 3 bases, with 11 bases between the two germline ends. Per germline, CDR1 SGDLS and CDR2 YYNGEE.

The J gene is TRBJ2-2, the V gene TRBV30; TRBD1 is a possible D gene (6 bases). The CDR3 has 13 residues. V was shortened by 3 bases and J by 6 bases, with 11 bases between the two germline ends. Germline CDR1 is GTSNPN and CDR2 is SVGIG (reference sequence). In nucleotides, the CDR3 is TGTGCCTGGAGAGACAGGAGTGCCGGGGAGCTGTTTTTT. As protein: CAWRDRSAGELFF.

The chain combines TRBV7-9 with TRBJ1-2; TRBD1 matches at 9 bases. The germline V gene has CDR1 SEHNR and CDR2 FQNEAQ (reference sequence). This CDR3 spans 15 amino acids. The V segment lost 5 bases and the J segment 2 bases; nucleotides outside the gene matches: 6. The CDR3 DNA reads TGTGCCAGCAGCCCGGGACAGGGAGTAAACTATGGCTACACCTTC. Translation: CASSPGQGVNYGYTF.

The chain employs TRBV19 and TRBJ2-1; TRBD1 matches at 8 bases. CDR1 LNHDA and CDR2 SQIVND come from the germline V gene (reference sequence). V trimming: 5 bases; J trimming: 4 bases; junction bases outside the gene matches: 4. CDR3 length equals 14 residues. This CDR3 is CASSPRTGYNEQFF. The CDR3 nucleotides read TGTGCCAGTAGTCCTCGGACAGGGTACAATGAGCAGTTCTTC.

This chain links TRBV2 with TRBJ2-7; TRBD1 might be the D (5 bases). Germline V gene sequence: CDR1 SNHLY, CDR2 FYNNEI. This CDR3 comprises 13 residues. V shed 4 bases and J shed 7 bases, with 14 bases lying between them. CDR3: CASSGDSLEEQYF. The CDR3 DNA reads TGTGCCAGCAGTGGCGACAGCCTCGAGGAGCAGTACTTC. The full variable domain, rest sourced from reference TRBV2 and TRBJ2-7, is EPEVTQTPSHQVTQMGQEVILRCVPISNHLYFYWYRQILGQKVEFLVSFYNNEISEKSEIFDDQFSVERPDGSNFTLKIRSTKLEDSAMYFCASSGDSLEEQYFGPGTRLTVT.

This chain joins TRBV5-1 and TRBJ1-4, with unresolved D. Per the germline V gene, CDR1 is SGHRS and CDR2 is YFSETQ. V was trimmed by 5 bases and J by 6 bases, leaving 20 bases between them. The CDR3 is made up of 16 amino acids. The CDR3 region is CASSFGFRGRDEKLFF. CDR3 sequence (DNA): TGCGCCAGCAGTTTTGGGTTTAGAGGTCGGGATGAAAAACTGTTTTTT.

J is TRBJ2-7 and V is TRBV29-1; 7 nucleotides align to TRBD1. This CDR3 has 13 amino acids. The germline V gene has CDR1 SQVTM and CDR2 ANQGSEA. Trimming took 6 bases from V and 1 from J; bases not matched to a gene: 6. This CDR3 is CSVNGDRSYEQYF. For the CDR3, the DNA is TGCAGCGTCAACGGGGACAGATCCTACGAGCAGTACTTC.

J is TRBJ2-3 and V is TRBV5-4, with D tentatively TRBD1 (5 bases). CDR3 length: 16 amino acids. The V end lost 6 bases, the J end lost 1 base, and 18 bases lay between the germline ends. Germline V gives CDR1 SGHNT, CDR2 YYREEE (reference sequence). The DNA of the CDR3 is TGTGCCAGCACCCTTCCTGGGGCGAAAGGCACAGATACGCAGTATTTT. Protein product: CASTLPGAKGTDTQYF.

The rearrangement uses TRBV5-1 and TRBJ2-2, with D possibly TRBD2 on 6 matching bases. Trimming took off 4 bases at V and 7 bases at J, with 20 bases between the two ends. The germline V gene has CDR1 SGHRS and CDR2 YFSETQ. The CDR3 totals 16 residues. The CDR3 nucleotides are TGCGCCAGCAGCCCCCGGGGTAGCGGTTTGTTCGGGGAGCTGTTTTTT. Translating it yields CASSPRGSGLFGELFF.

The chain has TRBV28 and TRBJ2-7; D is ambiguous. The ends were cut back, 1 base at V and 7 bases at J, with 8 bases in the middle. The CDR3 has 12 residues. The germline V gene has CDR1 MDHEN and CDR2 SYDVKM. CDR3 nucleotide sequence: TGTGCCAGCAGTTTATTGGCTTCGGAGCAGTACTTC. It yields the protein CASSLLASEQYF.

The genes are TRBV4-1 and TRBJ2-4, with 8 bases matching TRBD1. J gave up 5 bases and V 5 bases, and 11 bases lay outside the gene matches. The CDR3 consists of 16 residues. Germline V gene data show CDR1 as MGHRA and CDR2 as YSYEKL. The CDR3 reads CASSSYRGALQNIQYF. For the CDR3, the DNA is TGCGCCAGCAGCTCCTACAGGGGGGCCCTCCAAAACATTCAGTACTTC.

The chain combines TRBV2 with TRBJ2-1; TRBD2 agrees at 8 bases. J was trimmed by 2 bases and V by 6 bases; bases with no gene match: 3. CDR1 and CDR2 from the germline V gene are SNHLY and FYNNEI. The CDR3 runs to 14 residues. The CDR3 bases are TGTGCCAGCAGGCCCGGGGGGGCCTACAATGAGCAGTTCTTC. Its translation is CASRPGGAYNEQFF. Filled out from reference TRBV2 and TRBJ2-1, the complete variable domain reads EPEVTQTPSHQVTQMGQEVILRCVPISNHLYFYWYRQILGQKVEFLVSFYNNEISEKSEIFDDQFSVERPDGSNFTLKIRSTKLEDSAMYFCASRPGGAYNEQFFGPGTRLTVL.